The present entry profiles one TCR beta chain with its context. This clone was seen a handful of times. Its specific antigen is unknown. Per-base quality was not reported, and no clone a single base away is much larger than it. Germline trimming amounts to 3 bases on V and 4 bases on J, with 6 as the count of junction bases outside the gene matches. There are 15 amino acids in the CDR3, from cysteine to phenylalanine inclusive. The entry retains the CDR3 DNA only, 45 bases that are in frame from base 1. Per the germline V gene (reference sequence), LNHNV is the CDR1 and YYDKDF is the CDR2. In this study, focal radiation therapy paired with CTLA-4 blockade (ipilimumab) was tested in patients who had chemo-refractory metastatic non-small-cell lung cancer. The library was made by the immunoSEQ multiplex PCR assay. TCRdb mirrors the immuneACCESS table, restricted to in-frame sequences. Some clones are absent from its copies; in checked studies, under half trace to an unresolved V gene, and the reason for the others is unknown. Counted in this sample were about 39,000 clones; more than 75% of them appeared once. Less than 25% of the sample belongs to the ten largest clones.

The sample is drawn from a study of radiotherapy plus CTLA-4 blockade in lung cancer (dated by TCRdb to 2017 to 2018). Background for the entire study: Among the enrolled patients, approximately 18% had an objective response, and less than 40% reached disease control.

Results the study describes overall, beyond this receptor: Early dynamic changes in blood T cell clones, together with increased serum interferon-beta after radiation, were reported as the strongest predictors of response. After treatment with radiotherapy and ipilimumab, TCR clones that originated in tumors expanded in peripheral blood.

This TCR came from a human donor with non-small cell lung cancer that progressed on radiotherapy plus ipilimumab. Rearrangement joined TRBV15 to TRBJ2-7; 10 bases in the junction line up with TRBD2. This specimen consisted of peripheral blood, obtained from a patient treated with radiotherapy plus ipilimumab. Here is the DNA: TGTGCCACCAGCAGCCATAATAGCGGGGGGTACGAGCAGTACTTC. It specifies CATSSHNSGGYEQYF.